This T cell receptor (beta chain) was captured by sequencing in a study of OX40 agonist ivuxolimab in advanced cancers. Looking at the study overall: A mean age of roughly 66 years, range roughly 20 to 79, was recorded, and 70% to 85% were male. Study conclusions and caveats: In the 0.1-3.0 mg/kg groups, partial responders showed among the lowest expansion.

V lost 5 bases and J lost 7, with 15 bases in between. Looked up from germline, CDR1 is MRHNA and CDR2 is SNTAGT. The length of the CDR3 is 14 residues. Here immunoSEQ multiplex PCR was the method, and the copy in TCRdb shows in-frame clones only, minus some. There are approximately 77,000 clones in the sample; around 85% occur only once, and 2% to 2.5% lies in the top ten. To note about this clone: The antigen is unknown.

The chain combines TRBV6-4 with TRBJ2-1; D tentatively reads TRBD1 or TRBD2 (6 bases each). The source of this sequence is an adult with an advanced solid tumor such as melanoma, head and neck, liver or kidney cancer. The starting material was CD4+ or CD8+ T cells sorted from blood, obtained in a trial of the OX40 agonist ivuxolimab. The CDR3 coding sequence is TGTGCCAGCAGTCCCCAGCAGGGGAGGAATGAGCAGTTCTTC. Encoded protein: CASSPQQGRNEQFF.